A selection of T cell receptor beta chains follows, all from one sample in a study of T cells in Graves' hyperthyroidism and ophthalmopathy. TCRdb re-derived calls from the multiplex PCR reads in MiXCR, one entry per CDR3 protein. This table holds a few hundred thousand distinct CDR3 sequences, approximately 20% found once. Input material: blood. These receptors were collected from a man aged 25-40 years with Graves' ophthalmopathy. The CDR3 runs from the conserved cysteine through the conserved F or W. The order of the fields is D gene, V gene, clone size, J gene, CDR3 DNA, CDR3 protein. D genes are given only for firm matches. Only part of the rows carry a size: once, few, many, or a class if the clone is expanded.

-	TRBV28	-	TRBJ2-1	TGTGCCAGCAGCTCCCTGGACAGAACCAATGAGCAGTTCTTC	CASSSLDRTNEQFF
-	TRBV28	few	TRBJ1-5	TGTGCCAGCAGTGAACGGGGCACTCATCAGCCCCAGCATTTT	CASSERGTHQPQHF
-	TRBV6-1	-	TRBJ1-6	TGTGCCAGCAAACCGGGTTTCAATTCACCCCTCCACTTT	CASKPGFNSPLHF
TRBD1	TRBV6-1	many	TRBJ2-7	TGTGCCAGCACCCCAAGGGGGACAGGGGGCGTCTACGAGCAGTACTTC	CASTPRGTGGVYEQYF
-	TRBV7-9	-	TRBJ2-2	TGTGCCAGCAGCTTGGCTGACACCGGGGAGCTGTTTTTT	CASSLADTGELFF
-	TRBV7-9	few	TRBJ1-6	TGTGCCAGCAGCTCCCGGGACGGGAATAATTCACCCCTCCACTTT	CASSSRDGNNSPLHF
-	TRBV6-2/TRBV6-3	few	TRBJ2-1	TGTGCCAGCAGTCCTGGGGCCGGGCCCAATGAGCAGTTCTTC	CASSPGAGPNEQFF
TRBD2	TRBV7-3	-	TRBJ2-1	TGTGCCAGCAGCTTAATTCCGGGACTAGCGGGACATGAGCAGTTCTTC	CASSLIPGLAGHEQFF
-	TRBV19	few	TRBJ2-7	TGTGCCAGTAGTATAACGCCCAGCTACGAGCAGTACTTC	CASSITPSYEQYF
-	TRBV5-1	-	TRBJ2-1	TGCGCCAGCAGCTCGTCCCCGGACAGTCTGTTGGAGCAGTTCTTC	CASSSSPDSLLEQFF
TRBD2	TRBV3-1	many	TRBJ2-7	TGTGCCAGCAGCCAAGATGGGGGGGGGAGGGCAGTCCGGCAGTACTTC	CASSQDGGGRAVRQYF
-	TRBV28	many	TRBJ2-1	TGTGCCAGCAGTCCTAGTCGAGACAATGAGCAGTTCTTC	CASSPSRDNEQFF
-	TRBV9	-	TRBJ2-2	TGTGCCAGCAGCGTAGCTGGAGGGATTGCCGGGGAGCTGTTTTTT	CASSVAGGIAGELFF
TRBD1	TRBV7-9	-	TRBJ1-2	TGTGCCAGCAGCTTAGGAGTAGGGACAGGGTCCTCTAACTATGGCTACACCTTC	CASSLGVGTGSSNYGYTF
-	TRBV5-1	few	TRBJ2-1	TGCGCCAGCGGGGCTGATGACGTCTACAATGAGCAGTTCTTC	CASGADDVYNEQFF
-	TRBV18	few	TRBJ2-2	TGTGCCAGCTCACCTTTTTCGACCACCGGGGAGCTGTTTTTT	CASSPFSTTGELFF
TRBD2	TRBV25-1	few	TRBJ2-1	TGTGCCAGCAGTGAAAACCCTAGCGGGCCTCACAATGAGCAGTTCTTC	CASSENPSGPHNEQFF
-	TRBV7-9	-	TRBJ2-1	TGTGCCAGCAGCTTAGTTCTAGGACGGGGCCATGAGCAGTTCTTC	CASSLVLGRGHEQFF
-	TRBV6-2/TRBV6-3	once	TRBJ2-5	TGTGCCAGCAGTCCCAGGGTGTCCCAAGAGACCCAGTACTTC	CASSPRVSQETQYF
TRBD1	TRBV3-1	many	TRBJ1-2	TGTGCCAGCAGCCAAGGGAGGACAGGGAAGGGCTACACCTTC	CASSQGRTGKGYTF
-	TRBV7-8	-	TRBJ2-1	TGTGCCAGCAGCCCGAACTACAATGAGCAGTTCTTC	CASSPNYNEQFF
-	TRBV30	-	TRBJ1-5	TGTGCCTGGAGATCAGGGAATCAGCCCCAGCATTTT	CAWRSGNQPQHF
-	TRBV19	-	TRBJ1-2	TGTGCCAGTAGTATTTCTGGCGACTATGGCTACACCTTC	CASSISGDYGYTF
-	TRBV20-1	many	TRBJ2-5	TGCAGTGCTGAACTAGTTTCACTAAAGACCCAGTACTTC	CSAELVSLKTQYF
-	TRBV19	few	TRBJ2-1	TGTGCCAGTAGTATCCCGGGACGCCGACTGGTTTACAATGAGCAGTTCTTC	CASSIPGRRLVYNEQFF
TRBD1	TRBV11-3	many	TRBJ2-1	TGTGCCAGCAGCTTAGCAAGGACAGGGGGCAATGAGCAGTTCTTC	CASSLARTGGNEQFF